Listed here are 14 T cell receptor beta chains from one sample, sequenced in a study of beta chain features in type 1 diabetes listed by TCRdb under 2018. Receptors were amplified or captured by the immunoSEQ multiplex PCR assay. All of the isolated RNA was reverse transcribed with the High Capacity cDNA Reverse Transcription Kit, so expressed TCRB transcripts were sequenced. The table was pulled from immuneACCESS by TCRdb, which kept in-frame rearrangements only. Such tables lose some clones; where checked, under half of the loss comes from unresolved V genes, and the rest has no known cause. This sample has about 340,000 clones in its table, and 7% to 9% of those were observed once. Clones ranked in the top ten supply less than 0.45% of the sample. The specimen sequenced was central memory CD4+ T cells from blood. The receptor set was obtained from a woman aged 18-29 years in good health.

The chain combines TRBV27 with TRBJ2-5; no clear D gene. The CDR3 runs to 13 residues. Trimming removed 5 bases at V and 2 bases at J, with 9 bases between. CDR1 MNHEY and CDR2 SMNVEV come from the germline V gene (reference sequence). CDR3 amino acids: CASSRRAQETQYF. In DNA, the CDR3 is TGTGCCAGCAGTCGCCGAGCTCAAGAGACCCAGTACTTC.

This clone was counted a few times. The rearrangement uses TRBV2 and TRBJ2-5; D tentatively fits TRBD1 or TRBD2 (6 bases each). In germline, CDR1 is SNHLY, CDR2 FYNNEI. The CDR3 totals 14 residues. V was clipped by 4 bases and J by 5 bases, with 14 bases between them. The CDR3 region is CASSAVGGLETQYF. Written as DNA, the CDR3 is TGTGCCAGCAGTGCGGTTGGGGGGCTGGAGACCCAGTACTTC.

The V call is TRBV28, the J call TRBJ1-5; 8 nucleotides match TRBD1. The CDR3 spans 15 residues. From germline, CDR1 is MDHEN and CDR2 SYDVKM. V lost 7 bases to trimming and J lost 4 bases; unmatched junction nucleotides: 9. DNA of the CDR3: TGTGCCAGCATCCTAAACACAGGGGGGAATCAGCCCCAGCATTTT. It is translated as CASILNTGGNQPQHF.

This clone has ten or more counts. CDR3 nucleotides: TGTGCCAGCAGCCCGAGGGACAGGGGTTACGAGCAGTACTTC. It is translated as CASSPRDRGYEQYF. This sequence joins TRBV7-9 and TRBJ2-7; TRBD1 matches at 10 bases. Trimming removed 5 bases from V and 4 bases from J; junction bases left unmatched: 5. In germline, CDR1 is SEHNR, CDR2 FQNEAQ (reference sequence). This CDR3 contains 14 residues. Full variable domain (outside the CDR3, taken from reference TRBV7-9 and TRBJ2-7): DTGVSQNPRHKITKRGQNVTFRCDPISEHNRLYWYRQTLGQGPEFLTYFQNEAQLEKSRLLSDRFSAERPKGSFSTLEIQRTEQGDSAMYLCASSPRDRGYEQYFGPGTRLTVT.

This clone was seen only a few times. The chain couples TRBV6-6 to TRBJ2-5, with 9 bases identical to TRBD1. V shed 10 bases and J 2 bases; nucleotides not matched to a gene: 8. CDR3 size: 14 residues. CDR1 is MNHNY and CDR2 is SVGAGI in the germline V gene (reference sequence). CDR3 region: CAINSGQGQETQYF. CDR3 sequence (DNA): TGTGCCATCAACTCTGGACAGGGGCAAGAGACCCAGTACTTC.

This clone was seen many times. The same CDR3 also results from other DNA sequences found in this sample. V is TRBV7-3 and J is TRBJ2-3; D not certain. Germline V gene sequence: CDR1 SGHTA, CDR2 FQGTGA. Trimming cost V 3 bases and J 5 bases, with 6 bases left between them. CDR3 length equals 12 residues. CDR3 region: CASSFLRDTQYF. DNA of the CDR3: TGTGCCAGCAGCTTTCTGCGAGATACGCAGTATTTT.

This clone showed up just a few times. The chain recombines TRBV7-9 with TRBJ1-4; D is possibly TRBD1 (5 bases). Trimming shortened V by 3 bases and J by 0 bases, and 8 bases separated the two germline ends. The CDR3 has 15 residues. Germline CDR1 and CDR2: SEHNR and FQNEAQ (reference sequence). In nucleotides, the CDR3 is TGTGCCAGCAGCTTTCAGGGTTCAACTAATGAAAAACTGTTTTTT. Encoded protein: CASSFQGSTNEKLFF.

A few counts support this clone. This chain uses TRBV27 with TRBJ2-7; 13 bases are shared with TRBD2. CDR1 and CDR2 (germline): MNHEY, SMNVEV (reference sequence). V was pared by 5 bases and J by 7 bases, with 8 bases of the junction left unmatched. The CDR3 extends over 15 amino acids. The CDR3 is CASSPRTSGSGEQYF. In DNA form, the CDR3 reads TGTGCCAGCAGTCCGAGGACTAGCGGGAGCGGGGAGCAGTACTTC.

This clone was detected a few times. CDR3 in amino acids: CASSSTVGTPQYF. DNA for the CDR3: TGTGCCAGCAGCTCAACCGTAGGGACTCCGCAGTATTTT. The chain has TRBV7-3 and TRBJ2-3, with a weak D call TRBD2 (6 bases). CDR3 size: 13 residues. V lost 4 bases and J 10 bases, leaving 15 bases between the germline ends. In germline, CDR1 is SGHTA, CDR2 FQGTGA. The full variable domain, its missing parts supplied by reference TRBV7-3 and TRBJ2-3, is GAGVSQTPSNKVTEKGKYVELRCDPISGHTALYWYRQSLGQGPEFLIYFQGTGAADDSGLPNDRFFAVRPEGSVSTLKIQRTERGDSAVYLCASSSTVGTPQYFGPGTRLTVL.

The J gene is TRBJ2-3, the V gene TRBV7-2, with 7 bases fitting TRBD2. CDR3 length equals 13 residues. Germline trimming cut 10 bases from V and 2 bases from J; bases unmatched to any gene: 6. The germline CDR1 and CDR2 sequences are SGHTA and FQGNSA. The CDR3 sequence is CAMGGPPTDTQYF. CDR3 nucleotide sequence: TGTGCCATGGGAGGGCCTCCCACAGATACGCAGTATTTT. Full variable domain (rest looked up from reference TRBV7-2 and TRBJ2-3): GAGVSQSPSNKVTEKGKDVELRCDPISGHTALYWYRQSLGQGLEFLIYFQGNSAPDKSGLPSDRFSAERTGGSVSTLTIQRTQQEDSAVYLCAMGGPPTDTQYFGPGTRLTVL.

Many counts were recorded for this clone. The gene calls are TRBV5-6 and TRBJ2-5; D gene unclear. Trimming pared 3 bases from V and 5 bases from J, leaving 5 bases between. CDR1 is SGHDT, CDR2 YYEEEE, per germline. There are 11 residues in the CDR3. The CDR3 is CASSSWETQYF. The CDR3, as DNA: TGTGCCAGCAGCTCTTGGGAGACCCAGTACTTC. Supplemented by reference TRBV5-6 and TRBJ2-5, the full variable domain reads DAGVTQSPTHLIKTRGQQVTLRCSPKSGHDTVSWYQQALGQGPQFIFQYYEEEERQRGNFPDRFSGHQFPNYSSELNVNALLLGDSALYLCASSSWETQYFGPGTRLLVL.

The chain recombines TRBV28 with TRBJ2-6; possibly TRBD1 for D (5 bases). Germline lookup yields CDR1 MDHEN and CDR2 SYDVKM. The CDR3 spans 14 residues. V lost 7 bases and J lost 3, with 10 bases in between. CDR3 residues: CASTQGSGANVLTF. The DNA of the CDR3 is TGTGCCAGCACCCAGGGAAGTGGGGCCAACGTCCTGACTTTC.

This rearrangement joins TRBV7-9 to TRBJ2-1, with a possible D match to TRBD1 (6 bases). Germline lookup yields CDR1 SEHNR and CDR2 FQNEAQ (reference sequence). The CDR3 spans 15 residues. Trimming took off 1 base at V and 4 bases at J, with 11 bases between the two ends. The CDR3 sequence is CASSLGTVNYNEQFF. CDR3 bases: TGTGCCAGCAGCTTAGGGACAGTAAATTACAATGAGCAGTTCTTC.

This chain joins TRBV10-3 and TRBJ2-7; TRBD2 matches 9 bases. The CDR3 consists of 12 residues. Losses at the gene ends were 10 bases for V and 8 bases for J; bases not matched to a gene: 9. CDR1 and CDR2 (germline): ENHRY, SYGVKD. The CDR3 nucleotides read TGTGCCAGCAAAGGACTAGCGAGACAGCAGTACTTC. It is translated as CASKGLARQQYF.